This TCR beta chain was sequenced during a study of T cell responses to AZD1222 COVID-19 vaccine. CDR1 SQVTM and CDR2 ANQGSEA come from the germline V gene. Trimming cost V 8 bases and J 0 bases, with 11 bases left between them. The CDR3 contains 13 residues. Sequencing used immunoSEQ multiplex PCR; TCRdb keeps in-frame clones, though not all of them. Seen here are over 50,000 clones, 81% observed once, and the top ten hold roughly 25%. The TCR comes from an adult who received the AZD1222 COVID-19 vaccine. This material consisted of peripheral blood, taken 28 days after the second AZD1222 dose. The V and J genes are TRBV29-1 and TRBJ1-3; D gene uncertain. CDR3: CSCGFTSGNTIYF. Here the CDR3 DNA reads TGCAGCTGTGGATTTACCTCTGGAAACACCATATATTTT.